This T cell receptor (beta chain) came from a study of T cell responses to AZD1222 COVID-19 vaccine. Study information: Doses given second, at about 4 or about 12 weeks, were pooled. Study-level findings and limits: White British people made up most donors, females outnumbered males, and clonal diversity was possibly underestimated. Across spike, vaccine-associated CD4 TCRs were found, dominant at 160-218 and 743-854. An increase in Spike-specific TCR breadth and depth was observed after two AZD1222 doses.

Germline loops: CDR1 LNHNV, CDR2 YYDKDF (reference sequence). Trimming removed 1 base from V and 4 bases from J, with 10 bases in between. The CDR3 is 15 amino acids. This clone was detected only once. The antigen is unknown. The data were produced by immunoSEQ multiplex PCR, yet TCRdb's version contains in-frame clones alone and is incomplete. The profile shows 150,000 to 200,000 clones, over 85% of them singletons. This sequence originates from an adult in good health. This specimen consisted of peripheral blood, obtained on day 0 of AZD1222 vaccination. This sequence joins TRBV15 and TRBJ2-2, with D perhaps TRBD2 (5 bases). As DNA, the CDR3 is TGTGCCACCAGCAGAGGGGAGCTACTCACCGGGGAGCTGTTTTTT. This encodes CATSRGELLTGELFF. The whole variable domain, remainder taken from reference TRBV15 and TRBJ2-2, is DAMVIQNPRYQVTQFGKPVTLSCSQTLNHNVMYWYQQKSSQAPKLLFHYYDKDFNNEADTPDNFQSRRPNTSFCFLDIRSPGLGDTAMYLCATSRGELLTGELFFGEGSRLTVL.